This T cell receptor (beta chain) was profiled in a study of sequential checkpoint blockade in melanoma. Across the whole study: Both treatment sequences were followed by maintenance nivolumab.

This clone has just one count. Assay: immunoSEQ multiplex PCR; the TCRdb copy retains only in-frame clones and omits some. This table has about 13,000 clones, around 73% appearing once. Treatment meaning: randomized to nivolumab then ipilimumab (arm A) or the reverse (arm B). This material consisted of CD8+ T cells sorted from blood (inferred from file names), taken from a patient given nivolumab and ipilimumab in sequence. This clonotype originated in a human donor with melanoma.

CDR3 loop: CASTDRDRGHEQFF. CDR3 nucleotides: TGTGCCAGCACCGATCGGGACAGGGGGCATGAGCAGTTCTTC. The chain recombines TRBV7-9 with TRBJ2-1, with TRBD1 matching 12 bases. Trimming at V came to 7 bases and at J to 8 bases, leaving 6 bases not matched to a gene. This CDR3 has 14 amino acids. Germline-derived CDR1 and CDR2 are SEHNR and FQNEAQ (reference sequence).